This is a list of T cell receptor beta chains from one sample in a study of blood T cell repertoires in COVID-19. The protocol was immunoSEQ multiplex PCR, while the TCRdb copy is restricted to in-frame clones and leaves out a portion. The profile shows 310,000 or so clones, 90% of them singletons. The specimen sequenced was PBMCs or T cells enriched from blood (not recorded which). These TCRs come from a woman under 30 with acute COVID-19. CDR3s include the opening cysteine and the closing phenylalanine or tryptophan. A D gene is named only where the DNA matches it firmly.

D gene: .; V gene: TRBV21-1; J gene: TRBJ1-1; CDR3 protein: CASTGQGVFYLNTEAFF
D gene: .; V gene: TRBV6-4; J gene: TRBJ2-1; CDR3 protein: CASSDRETGERVQFF
D gene: TRBD1; V gene: TRBV3-1/TRBV3-2; J gene: TRBJ1-3; CDR3 protein: CASSQQDRAAGSGNTIYF
D gene: .; V gene: TRBV4-1; J gene: TRBJ1-6; CDR3 protein: CASSRGGTDSSYNSPLHF
D gene: TRBD1; V gene: TRBV7-8; J gene: TRBJ1-1; CDR3 protein: CASSPWTGSNTEAFF
D gene: .; V gene: TRBV5-4; J gene: TRBJ2-5; CDR3 protein: CASSPRGGETQYF
D gene: TRBD1; V gene: TRBV6-6; J gene: TRBJ2-1; CDR3 protein: CASSHPGTGSGGEQFF
D gene: .; V gene: TRBV6-1; J gene: TRBJ1-4; CDR3 protein: CASSEDLILAKLFF
D gene: .; V gene: TRBV30; J gene: TRBJ1-3; CDR3 protein: CARITGNTIYF
D gene: TRBD1; V gene: TRBV19; J gene: TRBJ2-2; CDR3 protein: CASRRGIWTGGYTGELFF
D gene: .; V gene: TRBV5-1; J gene: TRBJ2-6; CDR3 protein: CASRRIPGDGANVLTF
D gene: TRBD1; V gene: TRBV28; J gene: TRBJ2-7; CDR3 protein: CASSLDQGDYEQYF
D gene: TRBD2; V gene: TRBV30; J gene: TRBJ2-1; CDR3 protein: CAWSATTSGKGDEQFF
D gene: .; V gene: TRBV4-1; J gene: TRBJ2-1; CDR3 protein: CASSILVGFFRNEQFF
D gene: .; V gene: TRBV18; J gene: TRBJ2-2; CDR3 protein: CASSPMSGLNTGELFF
D gene: TRBD2; V gene: TRBV10-1; J gene: TRBJ2-1; CDR3 protein: CASSESSGSDEQFF
D gene: .; V gene: TRBV18; J gene: TRBJ2-3; CDR3 protein: CASSPGGMSSDTQYF
D gene: .; V gene: TRBV19; J gene: TRBJ1-5; CDR3 protein: CASSIGFRGFPQPQHF
D gene: TRBD2; V gene: TRBV28; J gene: TRBJ2-2; CDR3 protein: CASRPRLAGTGELFF
D gene: .; V gene: TRBV27; J gene: TRBJ2-1; CDR3 protein: CASSYNSYNEQFF
D gene: .; V gene: TRBV12-3/TRBV12-4; J gene: TRBJ1-2; CDR3 protein: CASSEDPLEGYTF
D gene: .; V gene: TRBV30; J gene: TRBJ2-7; CDR3 protein: CAWSVASQMEQYF
D gene: .; V gene: TRBV7-2; J gene: TRBJ2-7; CDR3 protein: CASSLGWRVGSYEQYF
D gene: .; V gene: TRBV6-5; J gene: TRBJ1-1; CDR3 protein: CASSRQAFMNTEAFF